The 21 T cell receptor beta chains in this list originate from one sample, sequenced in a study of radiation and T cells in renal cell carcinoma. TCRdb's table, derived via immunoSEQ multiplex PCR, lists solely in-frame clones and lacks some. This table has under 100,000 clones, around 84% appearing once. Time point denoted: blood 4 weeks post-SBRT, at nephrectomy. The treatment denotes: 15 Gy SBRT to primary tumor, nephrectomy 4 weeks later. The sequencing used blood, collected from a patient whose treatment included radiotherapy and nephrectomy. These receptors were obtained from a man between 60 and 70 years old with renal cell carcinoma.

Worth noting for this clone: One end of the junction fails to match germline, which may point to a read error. The DNA for the CDR3 is TGCTGGTCACGGGGTAGCACTGAAGCTTTCTTT. It encodes CWSRGSTEAFF. The gene calls are TRBV6-1 and TRBJ1-1; D unclear. CDR3 size: 11 residues. Germline CDR1 reads MNHNS; CDR2 reads SASEGT.

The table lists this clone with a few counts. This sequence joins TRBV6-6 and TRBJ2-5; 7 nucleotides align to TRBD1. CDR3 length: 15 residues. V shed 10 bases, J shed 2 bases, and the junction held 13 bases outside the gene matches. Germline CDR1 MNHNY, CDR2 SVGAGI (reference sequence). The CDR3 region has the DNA TGTGCCATCCAACCCGGGACAGTCCTTCAAGAGACCCAGTACTTC. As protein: CAIQPGTVLQETQYF.

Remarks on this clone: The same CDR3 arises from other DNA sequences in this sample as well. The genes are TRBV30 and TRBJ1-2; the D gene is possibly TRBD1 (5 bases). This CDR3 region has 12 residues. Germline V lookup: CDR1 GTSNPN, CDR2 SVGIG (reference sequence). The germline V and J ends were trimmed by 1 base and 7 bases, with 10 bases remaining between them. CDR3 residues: CAWSAGRGGYTF. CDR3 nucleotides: TGTGCCTGGAGTGCGGGACGGGGTGGCTACACCTTC.

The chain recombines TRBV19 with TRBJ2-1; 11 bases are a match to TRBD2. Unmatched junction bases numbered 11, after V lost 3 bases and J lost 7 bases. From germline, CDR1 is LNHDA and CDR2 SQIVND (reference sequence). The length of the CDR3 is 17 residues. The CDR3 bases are TGTGCCAGTAGTATGGGACTAGCGGAGTATATAGGGAATGAGCAGTTCTTC. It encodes CASSMGLAEYIGNEQFF.

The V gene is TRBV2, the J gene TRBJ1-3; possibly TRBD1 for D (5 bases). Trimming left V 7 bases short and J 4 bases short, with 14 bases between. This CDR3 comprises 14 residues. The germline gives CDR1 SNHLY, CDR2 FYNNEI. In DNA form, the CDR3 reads TGTGCCAGCACCCCCCCGGGGACGGGAAACACCATATATTTT. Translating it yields CASTPPGTGNTIYF.

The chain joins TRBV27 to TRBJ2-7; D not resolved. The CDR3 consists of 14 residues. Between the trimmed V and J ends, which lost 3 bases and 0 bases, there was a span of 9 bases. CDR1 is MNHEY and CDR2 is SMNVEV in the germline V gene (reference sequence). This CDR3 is CASSLRTDSYEQYF. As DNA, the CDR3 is TGTGCCAGCAGTTTGAGGACGGACTCCTACGAGCAGTACTTC.

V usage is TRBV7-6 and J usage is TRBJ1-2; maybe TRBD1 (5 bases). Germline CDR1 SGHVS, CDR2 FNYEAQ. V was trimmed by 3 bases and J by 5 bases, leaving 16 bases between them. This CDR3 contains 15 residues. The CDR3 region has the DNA TGTGCCAGCAGCTTGGACCCCGGGACTGAATATGGCTACACCTTC. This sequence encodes CASSLDPGTEYGYTF.

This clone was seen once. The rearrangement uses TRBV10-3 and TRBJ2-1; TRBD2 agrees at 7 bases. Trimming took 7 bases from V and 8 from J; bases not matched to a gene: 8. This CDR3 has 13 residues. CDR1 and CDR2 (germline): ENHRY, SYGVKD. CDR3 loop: CAINSGLSDEQFF. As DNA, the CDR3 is TGTGCCATCAATAGCGGGTTATCAGATGAGCAGTTCTTC.

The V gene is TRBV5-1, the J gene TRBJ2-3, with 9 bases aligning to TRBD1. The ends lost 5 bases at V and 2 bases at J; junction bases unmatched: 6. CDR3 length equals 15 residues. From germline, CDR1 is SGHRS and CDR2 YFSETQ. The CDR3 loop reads CASSLTGGTTDTQYF. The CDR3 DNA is TGCGCCAGCAGTTTGACAGGGGGTACCACAGATACGCAGTATTTT. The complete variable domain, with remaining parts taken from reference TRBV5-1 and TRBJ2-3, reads KAGVTQTPRYLIKTRGQQVTLSCSPISGHRSVSWYQQTPGQGLQFLFEYFSETQRNKGNFPGRFSGRQFSNSRSEMNVSTLELGDSALYLCASSLTGGTTDTQYFGPGTRLTVL.

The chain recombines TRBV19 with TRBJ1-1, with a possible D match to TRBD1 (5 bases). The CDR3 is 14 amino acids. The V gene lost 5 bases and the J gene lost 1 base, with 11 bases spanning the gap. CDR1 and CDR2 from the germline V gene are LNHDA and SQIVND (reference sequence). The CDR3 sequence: CASSESTGNTEAFF. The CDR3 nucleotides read TGTGCCAGTAGTGAATCTACAGGGAACACTGAAGCTTTCTTT.

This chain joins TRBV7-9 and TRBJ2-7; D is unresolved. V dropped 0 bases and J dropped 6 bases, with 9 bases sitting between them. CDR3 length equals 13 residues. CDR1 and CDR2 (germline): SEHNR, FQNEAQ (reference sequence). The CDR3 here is CASSLARIGEQYF. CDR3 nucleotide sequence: TGTGCCAGCAGCTTAGCCAGGATCGGCGAGCAGTACTTC.

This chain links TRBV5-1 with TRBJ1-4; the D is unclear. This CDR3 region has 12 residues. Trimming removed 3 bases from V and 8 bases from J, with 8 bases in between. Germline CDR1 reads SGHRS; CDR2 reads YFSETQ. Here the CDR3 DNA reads TGCGCCAGCAGCTCGGGCTACGAAAAACTGTTTTTT. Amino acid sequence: CASSSGYEKLFF.

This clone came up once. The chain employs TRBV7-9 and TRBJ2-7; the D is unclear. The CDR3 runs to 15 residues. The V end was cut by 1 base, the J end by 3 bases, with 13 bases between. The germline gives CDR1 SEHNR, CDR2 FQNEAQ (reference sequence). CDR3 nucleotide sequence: TGTGCCAGCAGCTTAGTCGGAGACGCGATCTACGAGCAGTACTTC. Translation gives CASSLVGDAIYEQYF.

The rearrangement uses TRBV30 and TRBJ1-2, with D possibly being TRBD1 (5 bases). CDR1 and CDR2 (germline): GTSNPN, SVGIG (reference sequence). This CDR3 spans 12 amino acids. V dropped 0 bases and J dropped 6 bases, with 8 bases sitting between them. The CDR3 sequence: CAWSVLGDGYTF. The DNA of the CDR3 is TGTGCCTGGAGTGTACTAGGGGATGGCTACACCTTC.

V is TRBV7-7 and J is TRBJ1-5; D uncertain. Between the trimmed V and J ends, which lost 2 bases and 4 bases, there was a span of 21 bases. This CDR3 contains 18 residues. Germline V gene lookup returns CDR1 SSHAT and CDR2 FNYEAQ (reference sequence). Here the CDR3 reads CASSLTEEVRLGNQPQHF. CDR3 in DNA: TGTGCCAGCAGCTTAACAGAGGAGGTTCGACTTGGTAATCAGCCCCAGCATTTT.

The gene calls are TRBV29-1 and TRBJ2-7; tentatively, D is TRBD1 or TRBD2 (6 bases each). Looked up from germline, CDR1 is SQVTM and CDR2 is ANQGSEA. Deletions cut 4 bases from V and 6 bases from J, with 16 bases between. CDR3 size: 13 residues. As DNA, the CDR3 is TGCAGCGTTGGGGCTCAGGAGGGGGTCGAGCAGTACTTC. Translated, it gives CSVGAQEGVEQYF.

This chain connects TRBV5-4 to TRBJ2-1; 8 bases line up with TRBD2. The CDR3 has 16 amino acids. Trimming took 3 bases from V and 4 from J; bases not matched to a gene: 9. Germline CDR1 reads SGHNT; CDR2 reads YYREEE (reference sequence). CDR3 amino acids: CASSSGAGVAYNEQFF. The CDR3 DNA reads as TGTGCCAGCAGCTCTGGAGCGGGGGTCGCTTACAATGAGCAGTTCTTC.

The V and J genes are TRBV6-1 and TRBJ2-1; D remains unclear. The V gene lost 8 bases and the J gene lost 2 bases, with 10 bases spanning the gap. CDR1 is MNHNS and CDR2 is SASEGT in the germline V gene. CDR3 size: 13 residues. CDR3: CASDMVPYNEQFF. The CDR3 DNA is TGTGCCAGCGATATGGTCCCCTACAATGAGCAGTTCTTC.

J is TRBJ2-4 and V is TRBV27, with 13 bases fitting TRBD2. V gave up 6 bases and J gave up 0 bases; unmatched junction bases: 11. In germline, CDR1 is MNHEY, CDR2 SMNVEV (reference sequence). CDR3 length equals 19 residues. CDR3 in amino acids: CASSPRTSGSPLAKNIQYF. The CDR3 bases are TGTGCCAGCAGCCCTCGGACTAGCGGGAGTCCTCTAGCCAAAAACATTCAGTACTTC.

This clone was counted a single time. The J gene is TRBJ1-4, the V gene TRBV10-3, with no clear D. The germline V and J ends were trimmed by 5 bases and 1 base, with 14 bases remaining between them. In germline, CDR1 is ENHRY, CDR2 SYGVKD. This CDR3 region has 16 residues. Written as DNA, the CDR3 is TGTGCCATCAGTATCACTCCCCCAGAAACTAATGAAAAACTGTTTTTT. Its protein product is CAISITPPETNEKLFF.

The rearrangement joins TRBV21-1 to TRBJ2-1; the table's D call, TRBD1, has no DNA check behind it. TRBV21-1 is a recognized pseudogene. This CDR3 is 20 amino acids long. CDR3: CASSIRRVDRRICNYNEQFF. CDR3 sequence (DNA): TGTGCCAGCAGCATCCGCCGCGTCGACAGGCGGATATGCAACTACAATGAGCAGTTCTTC.